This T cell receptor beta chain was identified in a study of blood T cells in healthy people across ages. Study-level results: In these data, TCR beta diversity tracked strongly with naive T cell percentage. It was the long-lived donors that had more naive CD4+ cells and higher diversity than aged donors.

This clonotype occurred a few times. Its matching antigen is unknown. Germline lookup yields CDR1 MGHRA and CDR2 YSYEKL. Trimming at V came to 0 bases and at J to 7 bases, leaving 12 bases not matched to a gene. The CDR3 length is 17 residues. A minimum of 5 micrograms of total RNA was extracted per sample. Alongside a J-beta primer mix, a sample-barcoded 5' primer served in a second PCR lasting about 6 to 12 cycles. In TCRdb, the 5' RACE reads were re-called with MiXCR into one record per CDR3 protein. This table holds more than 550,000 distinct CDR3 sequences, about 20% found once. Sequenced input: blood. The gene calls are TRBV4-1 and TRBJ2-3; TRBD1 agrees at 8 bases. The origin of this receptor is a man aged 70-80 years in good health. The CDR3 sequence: CASSQDSARGRVNTQYF. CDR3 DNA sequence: TGCGCCAGCAGCCAAGATAGCGCCAGGGGGCGCGTTAATACGCAGTATTTT.